This T cell receptor (beta chain) was retrieved from a study of T cells in Graves' hyperthyroidism and ophthalmopathy. Absence of ophthalmopathy progression within 18 months defined stable Graves' hyperthyroidism. J was trimmed by 0 bases and V by 4 bases; bases with no gene match: 10. CDR1 is SGHRS and CDR2 is YFSETQ in the germline V gene. The CDR3 loop spans 18 amino acids. Researchers amplified the TCR beta CDR3 regions from RNA transcripts. RT-PCR in the first round (using the HTBI primer set) targeted the TCR CDR3. TCRdb re-analysed the multiplex PCR reads in MiXCR, keeping a single row per CDR3 protein. This sample has roughly 420,000 distinct CDR3 sequences, with approximately 14% found just once.

Source material: blood. The source is a woman under 30 with Graves' hyperthyroidism. The chain employs TRBV5-1 and TRBJ2-6, with 7 bases that match TRBD1. The CDR3 region is CASSRAGTEYSGANVLTF. The DNA of the CDR3 is TGCGCCAGCAGCAGAGCCGGGACAGAATACTCTGGGGCCAACGTCCTGACTTTC.